The subject of this entry is one TCR beta chain. The data were taken from a study of blood T cell repertoires in COVID-19. Study-wide background: From T cells, B-cell-depleted T cells, or PBMCs came the material, which was cDNA or gDNA.

In the authors' workflow: Reference gene primer amplification yielded estimated nucleated cell counts. Sequencing was performed with immunoSEQ multiplex PCR; in TCRdb, only in-frame clones are kept and a portion is missing. The V and J calls and the clone size are those of that table, but D and trimming were determined from the DNA. In the table there are 180,000 or so clones, around nine tenths of which are singletons. This CDR3 is 15 amino acids long. Germline loops: CDR1 MRHNA, CDR2 SNTAGT. Trimming at V came to 4 bases and at J to 4 bases, leaving 3 bases not matched to a gene. The sequenced sample was peripheral blood. This TCR derives from a man aged 18 to 35 with active or convalescent COVID-19. V is TRBV6-4 and J is TRBJ2-3; 12 bases line up with TRBD1. The CDR3 loop is CASSAGTGGPDTQYF. The DNA of the CDR3 is TGTGCCAGCAGTGCCGGGACAGGGGGCCCAGATACGCAGTATTTT.